This is a list of T cell receptor beta chains from one sample in a study of blood T cell repertoires in COVID-19. TCRdb keeps only in-frame clones here, not all; method: immunoSEQ multiplex PCR. The sample lists 65,000 or so clones, 81% occurring once. The sequenced sample was peripheral blood. Receptor source: a woman in her seventies with acute or convalescent COVID-19. Both conserved end residues are trimmed from each CDR3.

V gene,J gene,CDR3 protein
TRBV7-2,TRBJ1-5,ASSPQGLQPQH
TRBV6-1,TRBJ2-5,ASSEVGPIGTQY
TRBV28,TRBJ2-1,ASTTPRLSYNEQF
TRBV18,TRBJ2-4,ASSAGTGDIQY
TRBV6-1,TRBJ2-7,ASSEAGLAGVGYEQY
TRBV25-1,TRBJ2-5,ASVEETQY
TRBV20-1,TRBJ2-1,SARDFVEQF
TRBV5-1,TRBJ2-7,ASSLAGFSEQY
TRBV30,TRBJ1-1,ARSERFDGRAF
TRBV10-2,TRBJ1-1,ASSRQGRTEAF
TRBV4-1,TRBJ2-5,ASSQVPTDQETQY
TRBV12-3/TRBV12-4,TRBJ1-1,ASSFNGNTEAF